Below are 10 T cell receptor beta chains sequenced from a single sample in a study of T cells expressing NK-cell markers. TCRdb reanalyzed the 5' RACE reads and collapses them to one entry per CDR3 protein, without DNA. The listing contains about 460,000 distinct CDR3 sequences. Sequenced material: blood T cells: a sorted CD56 or NKG2C T cell subset, CD4+ or CD8+ T cells, or bulk PBMC T cells (not recorded which). These receptors all come from a woman between 45 and 60 years old in good health.

The V gene is TRBV27, the J gene TRBJ1-1; TCRdb outputs TRBD1, but without DNA this stays unchecked. The germline V gene has CDR1 MNHEY and CDR2 SMNVEV (reference sequence). CDR3 length: 15 amino acids. CDR3 protein: CASRFRQGTGTEAFF.

This chain connects TRBV12-3 or TRBV12-4 to TRBJ2-1; as DNA is missing, the TRBD2 call by TCRdb cannot be tested. This CDR3 spans 18 amino acids. CDR3 in amino acids: CASSRYPQDRGSYNEQFF.

CDR3 sequence: CASSPRRAGGQETQYF. This chain connects TRBV6-6 to TRBJ2-5; without DNA, the TCRdb call of TRBD2 cannot be checked. Germline loops: CDR1 MNHNY, CDR2 SVGAGI (reference sequence). This CDR3 comprises 16 residues.

The rearrangement links TRBV20-1 to TRBJ2-1; TCRdb picks TRBD2, but there is no DNA to check that call. The length of the CDR3 is 13 residues. Germline lookup yields CDR1 DFQATT and CDR2 SNEGSKA (reference sequence). CDR3 sequence reads: CSASEREWNEQFF.

The chain recombines TRBV30 with TRBJ2-7. CDR1 and CDR2 from the germline V gene are GTSNPN and SVGIG (reference sequence). This CDR3 has 13 residues. The CDR3 here is CAWSDNSGANQYF.

The gene calls are TRBV7-8 and TRBJ2-7; TCRdb's D gene call, TRBD2, goes unchecked for lack of DNA. The CDR3 totals 15 residues. Germline loops: CDR1 SGHVS, CDR2 FQNEAQ. CDR3 protein: CASSLVGLASYEQYF. The full variable domain, rest sourced from reference TRBV7-8 and TRBJ2-7, is GAGVSQSPRYKVAKRGQDVALRCDPISGHVSLFWYQQALGQGPEFLTYFQNEAQLDKSGLPSDRFFAERPEGSVSTLKIQRTQQEDSAVYLCASSLVGLASYEQYFGPGTRLTVT.

This chain connects TRBV12-3 or TRBV12-4 to TRBJ2-5; TCRdb's assignment of TRBD2 cannot be checked, as there is no DNA. The CDR3 is 18 residues long. The CDR3 reads CASSSELAGGQGKETQYF.

This chain joins TRBV24-1 and TRBJ2-1. The CDR3 contains 14 residues. From germline, CDR1 is KGHDR and CDR2 SFDVKD. The chain's CDR3 is CATSDADGSNEQFF.

The chain has TRBV5-8 and TRBJ2-5; the TRBD1 assignment by TCRdb is unverifiable without DNA. Germline V gives CDR1 SGHTS, CDR2 YDEGEE. This CDR3 region has 15 residues. CDR3 residues: CASSLDTRVYETQYF.

CDR3 in amino acids: CAISAAPGGNSEQYF. The chain links TRBV10-3 to TRBJ2-7; with no DNA, the TCRdb D assignment of TRBD1 cannot be verified. Per germline, CDR1 ENHRY and CDR2 SYGVKD. The length of the CDR3 is 15 residues.